This TCR beta chain was retrieved from a study of blood T cell repertoires in COVID-19. This clone came up once. Original processing notes: Amplified reference gene primers provided the basis for estimating nucleated cell counts. This table comes from immunoSEQ multiplex PCR, and its TCRdb copy is limited to in-frame clones, with some not included. V and J calls plus clone size are reproduced from that table; the DNA served to infer D and trimming. Here the sample spans approximately 100,000 clones, more than 80% being singletons. Per germline, CDR1 MGHDK and CDR2 SYGVNS. The V and J ends lost 10 bases and 5 bases respectively, with 20 bases between them. CDR3 length: 14 residues.

Sample: peripheral blood. This sequence originates from an elderly woman with acute or convalescent COVID-19. The chain recombines TRBV25-1 with TRBJ2-5; TRBD2 is a possible D gene (6 bases). CDR3 protein: CATPAGRPRETQYF. The CDR3 DNA reads as TGTGCCACCCCAGCGGGCCGACCCCGGGAGACCCAGTACTTC.